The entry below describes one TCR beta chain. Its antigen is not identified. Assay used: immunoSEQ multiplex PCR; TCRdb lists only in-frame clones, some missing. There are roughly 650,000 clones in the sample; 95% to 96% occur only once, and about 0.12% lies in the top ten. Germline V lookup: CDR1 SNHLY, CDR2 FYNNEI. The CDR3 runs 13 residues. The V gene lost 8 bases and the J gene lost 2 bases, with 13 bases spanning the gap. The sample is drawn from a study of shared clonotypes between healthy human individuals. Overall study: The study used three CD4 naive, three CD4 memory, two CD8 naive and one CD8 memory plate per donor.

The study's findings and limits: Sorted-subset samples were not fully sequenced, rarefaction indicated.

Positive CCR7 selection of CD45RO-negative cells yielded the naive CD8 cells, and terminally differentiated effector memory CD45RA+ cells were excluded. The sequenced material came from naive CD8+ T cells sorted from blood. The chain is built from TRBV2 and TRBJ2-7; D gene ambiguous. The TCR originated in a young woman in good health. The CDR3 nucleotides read TGTGCCAGCGCCCCGAGCTACACCTACGAGCAGTACTTC. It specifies CASAPSYTYEQYF.